Presented here are 6 T cell receptor beta chains from one specimen sequenced in a study of CD8 T cells in Susac syndrome (dated by TCRdb to between 2017 and 2020). The method was the immunoSEQ multiplex PCR assay. RNA was extracted with the RNeasy kit and roughly 0.45 to 1 ug was reverse transcribed using random hexamers. The public sequencing data were trimmed at Q25 with fastp and processed into clonotypes with MiXCR by TCRdb, which kept only in-frame beta chains. Identical CDR3 proteins give one entry, which carries the most common genes and DNA. This sample holds 180,000 or so distinct CDR3 sequences; approximately 94% were observed only once. More than 0.1% of the sample is taken by the ten largest. Sequencing used CD4+ T cells from PBMCs. These receptor sequences come from a human donor in good health.

The chain uses TRBV29-1 and TRBJ2-3; 10 bases agree with TRBD2. The trim removed 4 bases at V and 4 bases at J, leaving 2 bases unmatched. The CDR3 loop spans 13 amino acids. Germline CDR1 SQVTM, CDR2 ANQGSEA. The CDR3 nucleotides are TGCAGCGTTGGGACTAGCGGTGCAGATACGCAGTATTTT. It encodes CSVGTSGADTQYF.

CDR3: CASSLLPPDNTGELFF. The CDR3 bases are TGCGCCAGCAGCTTGTTGCCCCCAGACAACACCGGGGAGCTGTTTTTT. J is TRBJ2-2 and V is TRBV5-1; no reliable D call. CDR1 and CDR2 from the germline V gene are SGHRS and YFSETQ. V lost 1 base and J 2 bases, leaving 12 bases between the germline ends. The CDR3 runs to 16 residues.

The chain employs TRBV27 and TRBJ2-6; D remains ambiguous. CDR3 size: 16 residues. V shed 0 bases and J shed 8 bases, with 14 bases lying between them. CDR1 is MNHEY and CDR2 is SMNVEV in the germline V gene (reference sequence). CDR3 sequence: CASSLSNLAATNVLTF. Here the CDR3 DNA reads TGTGCCAGCAGTTTATCGAACCTGGCAGCTACCAACGTCCTGACTTTC.

This rearrangement joins TRBV29-1 to TRBJ2-7; tentatively, D is TRBD1 (6 bases). The CDR3 is 14 amino acids. Deletions cut 4 bases from V and 3 bases from J, with 16 bases between. From germline, CDR1 is SQVTM and CDR2 ANQGSEA. The CDR3 coding sequence is TGCAGCGTTGGTAGGGCAGGGGTCATCTACGAGCAGTACTTC. Protein product: CSVGRAGVIYEQYF.

The chain is built from TRBV20-1 and TRBJ2-3, with D perhaps TRBD1 (5 bases). V was pared by 4 bases and J by 0 bases, with 11 bases between. Germline assignment: CDR1 DFQATT and CDR2 SNEGSKA (reference sequence). The CDR3 covers 14 residues. CDR3 protein: CSAISGFSTDTQYF. The CDR3 nucleotides are TGCAGTGCTATCTCAGGGTTTAGCACAGATACGCAGTATTTT.

The chain joins TRBV23-1 to TRBJ2-7, with D possibly being TRBD1 (5 bases). TRBV23-1 is an ORF; its function is uncertain. V lost 4 bases and J 0 bases, leaving 13 bases between the germline ends. This CDR3 has 15 amino acids. The CDR3 loop reads CASSLPGKVSYEQYF. CDR3 nucleotides: TGCGCCAGCAGTCTTCCAGGGAAGGTCTCCTACGAGCAGTACTTC.